Shown below are 30 T cell receptor beta chains from a single sample sequenced in a study of T cell responses to AZD1222 COVID-19 vaccine. Using immunoSEQ multiplex PCR, the repertoire was profiled, and TCRdb retains in-frame clones only, with some absent. The table lists about 42,000 clones, 80% to 85% of them singletons, with 15% to 20% in the top ten. The sample was peripheral blood, taken 28 days after the second AZD1222 dose. These receptors were collected from an adult who received the AZD1222 COVID-19 vaccine.

The CDR3 sequence: CASSCINPLHF. In DNA form, the CDR3 reads TGTGCCAGCAGTTGTATCAATCCCCTCCACTTT. This chain connects TRBV27 to TRBJ1-6; D not resolved. The CDR3 is made up of 11 amino acids. Germline-derived CDR1 and CDR2 are MNHEY and SMNVEV (reference sequence). V was clipped by 4 bases and J by 13 bases, with 8 bases between them.

CDR3 amino acids: CASSLGFQANYGYTF. The CDR3 nucleotides are TGTGCCAGCAGCTTGGGGTTCCAGGCTAACTATGGCTACACCTTC. The rearrangement joins TRBV5-4 to TRBJ1-2; D unresolved. Between the trimmed V and J ends, which lost 0 bases and 0 bases, there was a span of 9 bases. The CDR3 has 15 residues. Looked up from germline, CDR1 is SGHNT and CDR2 is YYREEE (reference sequence).

This chain links TRBV27 with TRBJ2-5; tentatively, D is TRBD1 or TRBD2 (5 bases each). V was shortened by 5 bases and J by 5 bases, with 21 bases between the two germline ends. CDR1 is MNHEY, CDR2 SMNVEV, per germline (reference sequence). This CDR3 has 16 amino acids. The CDR3 here is CASSLRGTIRSETQYF. The CDR3 nucleotides read TGTGCCAGCAGTCTAAGAGGGACCATAAGGAGTGAGACCCAGTACTTC.

This sequence joins TRBV28 and TRBJ1-5; TRBD1 matches at 7 bases. J was trimmed by 2 bases and V by 5 bases; bases with no gene match: 6. CDR1 and CDR2 from the germline V gene are MDHEN and SYDVKM. The CDR3 is 15 amino acids. The CDR3 protein is CASSVTGAGNQPQHF. CDR3 nucleotide sequence: TGTGCCAGCAGTGTCACAGGGGCTGGCAATCAGCCCCAGCATTTT.

This clone was seen a few times. CDR3 region: CATSRGRPDTQYF. The CDR3 nucleotides are TGTGCCACATCGCGGGGTCGGCCAGATACGCAGTATTTT. V usage is TRBV27 and J usage is TRBJ2-3, with D perhaps TRBD2 (6 bases). Trimming removed 10 bases at V and 4 bases at J, with 15 bases between. Germline CDR1 and CDR2: MNHEY and SMNVEV (reference sequence). CDR3 size: 13 residues.

The chain recombines TRBV7-8 with TRBJ2-1; a possible D gene is TRBD2 (5 bases). Germline CDR1 is SGHVS and CDR2 is FQNEAQ. V was trimmed by 3 bases and J by 3 bases, leaving 6 bases between them. This CDR3 has 13 amino acids. CDR3 residues: CASSFRDYNEQFF. CDR3 DNA: TGTGCCAGCAGCTTCCGGGACTACAATGAGCAGTTCTTC.

The chain carries TRBV5-4 and TRBJ1-5; D perhaps matches TRBD1 (6 bases). The CDR3 has 17 amino acids. In germline, CDR1 is SGHNT, CDR2 YYREEE (reference sequence). Trimming pared 4 bases from V and 0 bases from J, leaving 17 bases between. The CDR3 DNA follows: TGTGCCAGCAGCCCCCCGGGACACTCTTTTAGCAATCAGCCCCAGCATTTT. Protein sequence: CASSPPGHSFSNQPQHF.

The chain couples TRBV10-3 to TRBJ1-2, with 8 bases matching TRBD1. J was trimmed by 8 bases and V by 4 bases; bases with no gene match: 12. The CDR3 has 15 amino acids. From germline, CDR1 is ENHRY and CDR2 SYGVKD. The CDR3 region has the DNA TGTGCCATCAGTGGTAGCGAGCGGACAGGGCAAGGCTACACCTTC. Residues: CAISGSERTGQGYTF.

The chain's CDR3 is CASSLATSSYEQYF. CDR3 nucleotides: TGCGCCAGCAGTCTAGCGACATCCTCCTACGAGCAGTACTTC. This sequence joins TRBV5-1 and TRBJ2-7, with a possible D match to TRBD2 (6 bases). V lost 5 bases and J 0 bases, leaving 12 bases between the germline ends. The germline gives CDR1 SGHRS, CDR2 YFSETQ. The CDR3 extends over 14 amino acids.

This chain connects TRBV11-1 to TRBJ1-2, with D unresolved. The CDR3 runs 13 residues. Trimming stripped 7 bases from V and 4 bases from J, with 13 bases between. From germline, CDR1 is SGHAT and CDR2 FQDESV (reference sequence). The CDR3 loop reads CASKLEDGYGYTF. CDR3 sequence (DNA): TGTGCCAGCAAACTAGAGGACGGCTATGGCTACACCTTC.

The chain recombines TRBV3-1 (or the pseudogene TRBV3-2) with TRBJ2-4; perhaps TRBD1 as D (5 bases). The CDR3 sequence is 14 residues long. Trimming removed 3 bases from V and 0 bases from J, with 6 bases in between. Per the germline V gene, CDR1 is LGHDT and CDR2 is YNNKEL (reference sequence). The CDR3 DNA reads as TGTGCCAGCAGCCAGGGGCTAGCCAAAAACATTCAGTACTTC. Its translation is CASSQGLAKNIQYF.

The J gene is TRBJ2-1, the V gene TRBV3-1 (or the pseudogene TRBV3-2), with D hard to call. V lost 3 bases to trimming and J lost 12 bases, with 18 bases between them. CDR1 is LGHDT and CDR2 is YNNKEL in the germline V gene (reference sequence). The CDR3 is 14 amino acids. For the CDR3, the DNA is TGTGCCAGCAGCCAGGTTGGCAGCCTCTCGGGGCAGTTCTTC. This translates into CASSQVGSLSGQFF.

The chain has TRBV29-1 and TRBJ2-2; weak D call: TRBD1 (6 bases). The V end was cut by 2 bases, the J end by 5 bases, with 15 bases between. Looked up from germline, CDR1 is SQVTM and CDR2 is ANQGSEA. This CDR3 has 15 amino acids. The CDR3 protein is CSVETAGRGTGELFF. In DNA form, the CDR3 reads TGCAGCGTTGAAACGGCCGGCAGGGGAACCGGGGAGCTGTTTTTT.

This clone occurred a few times. V and J are TRBV12-3 or TRBV12-4 and TRBJ2-1; TRBD2 aligns across 7 bases. This CDR3 is 13 amino acids long. The ends lost 10 bases at V and 3 bases at J; junction bases unmatched: 6. The CDR3 reads CAIRGGDYNEQFF. CDR3 DNA: TGTGCCATCCGGGGAGGGGACTACAATGAGCAGTTCTTC.

This clone was found once. The chain combines TRBV7-2 with TRBJ1-1; D unclear. Looked up from germline, CDR1 is SGHTA and CDR2 is FQGNSA. This CDR3 has 14 residues. Between the trimmed V and J ends, which lost 1 base and 1 base, there was a span of 7 bases. CDR3 DNA sequence: TGTGCCAGCAGCTTAGATGTGAGGAACACTGAAGCTTTCTTT. Translated, it gives CASSLDVRNTEAFF.

V is TRBV11-2 and J is TRBJ1-1, with TRBD1 as a possible D gene (6 bases). The V gene's germline CDR1 is SGHAT and CDR2 FQNNGV. The CDR3 runs 14 residues. V lost 8 bases, J lost 6 bases, and 19 bases lay in between. CDR3 region: CASEKWGAFSEAFF. For the CDR3, the DNA is TGTGCCAGCGAGAAATGGGGGGCTTTCTCTGAAGCTTTCTTT.

V usage is TRBV6-4 and J usage is TRBJ1-2; D is ambiguous. V dropped 6 bases and J dropped 5 bases, with 16 bases sitting between them. The CDR3 consists of 14 residues. CDR1 and CDR2 from the germline V gene are MRHNA and SNTAGT. CDR3 DNA: TGTGCCAGCAGCCCAGATTTTGGGAAATATGGCTACACCTTC. This codes for CASSPDFGKYGYTF.

The table lists this clone with a few counts. V usage is TRBV7-3 and J usage is TRBJ1-1, with D possibly TRBD1 on 5 matching bases. Looked up from germline, CDR1 is SGHTA and CDR2 is FQGTGA. The ends were cut back, 3 bases at V and 5 bases at J, with 10 bases in the middle. The CDR3 has 13 residues. The CDR3 DNA is TGTGCCAGCAGCTTTGGGGGGTGGACTGAAGCTTTCTTT. Residues: CASSFGGWTEAFF. The whole variable domain, remainder taken from reference TRBV7-3 and TRBJ1-1, is GAGVSQTPSNKVTEKGKYVELRCDPISGHTALYWYRQSLGQGPEFLIYFQGTGAADDSGLPNDRFFAVRPEGSVSTLKIQRTERGDSAVYLCASSFGGWTEAFFGQGTRLTVV.

This clone was seen only a few times. The rearrangement uses TRBV5-1 and TRBJ2-2; no clear D gene. Germline CDR1 and CDR2: SGHRS and YFSETQ. The CDR3 is 14 amino acids. V gave up 3 bases and J gave up 4 bases, with 10 bases separating them. CDR3 in amino acids: CASSSVRPTGELFF. The CDR3 coding sequence is TGCGCCAGCAGCTCAGTACGACCCACCGGGGAGCTGTTTTTT. Together with reference TRBV5-1 and TRBJ2-2, the CDR3 gives the full variable domain: KAGVTQTPRYLIKTRGQQVTLSCSPISGHRSVSWYQQTPGQGLQFLFEYFSETQRNKGNFPGRFSGRQFSNSRSEMNVSTLELGDSALYLCASSSVRPTGELFFGEGSRLTVL.

This chain links TRBV9 with TRBJ2-3; 7 nucleotides line up with TRBD1. Looked up from germline, CDR1 is SGDLS and CDR2 is YYNGEE. V was pared by 2 bases and J by 8 bases, with 23 bases of the junction left unmatched. The CDR3 is 19 residues long. The CDR3 is CASSVPPGQFSNRVATQYF. CDR3 bases: TGTGCCAGCAGCGTCCCCCCGGGACAGTTTTCCAACCGGGTAGCTACGCAGTATTTT.

The chain carries TRBV6-4 and TRBJ2-2, with a tentative D call TRBD1 (5 bases). The V end lost 4 bases, the J end lost 7 bases, and 10 bases lay between the germline ends. The CDR3 has 13 amino acids. Germline CDR1 and CDR2: MRHNA and SNTAGT. CDR3 nucleotides: TGTGCCAGCAGTGGGGGCGCGAACGGGGAGCTGTTTTTT. This encodes CASSGGANGELFF.

Comment on this clone: The sample has other DNA sequences that encode this CDR3 too. The rearrangement links TRBV19 to TRBJ1-2; 8 bases are a match to TRBD1. Germline V gene data show CDR1 as LNHDA and CDR2 as SQIVND (reference sequence). This CDR3 contains 13 residues. Trimming took 6 bases from V and 6 from J; bases not matched to a gene: 6. CDR3 sequence: CASSRGQGNGYTF. Here the CDR3 DNA reads TGTGCCAGTAGCCGCGGACAGGGAAATGGCTACACCTTC.

The V and J genes are TRBV4-2 and TRBJ1-2; D possibly corresponds to TRBD1 (5 bases). Germline assignment: CDR1 LGHNA and CDR2 YNFKEQ. V lost 6 bases to trimming and J lost 0 bases, with 26 bases between them. CDR3 length: 19 residues. The CDR3 sequence: CASRVSSGPRSEPNYGYTF. CDR3 DNA sequence: TGTGCCAGCAGAGTGTCTTCAGGGCCACGTAGTGAACCTAACTATGGCTACACCTTC.

The CDR3 loop reads CASRSGGVPSYEQYF. CDR3 sequence (DNA): TGCGCCAGCCGGAGCGGGGGAGTCCCTTCCTACGAGCAGTACTTC. V is TRBV5-1 and J is TRBJ2-7; TRBD2 matches at 8 bases. This CDR3 contains 15 residues. The germline CDR1 and CDR2 sequences are SGHRS and YFSETQ. The V and J ends lost 7 bases and 1 base, in that order; junction bases with no gene match: 10.

The chain carries TRBV5-1 and TRBJ2-7, with unresolved D. Germline V CDR1 and CDR2: SGHRS, YFSETQ. CDR3 size: 14 residues. Trimming took 4 bases from V and 0 from J, leaving 11 bases between them. DNA of the CDR3: TGCGCCAGCAGCGAATGGGAACCCTCCTACGAGCAGTACTTC. Translation: CASSEWEPSYEQYF.

This chain joins TRBV10-1 and TRBJ1-1; D remains ambiguous. Germline loops: CDR1 WNHNN, CDR2 SYGVQD (reference sequence). The length of the CDR3 is 13 residues. V was shortened by 5 bases and J by 5 bases, with 12 bases between the two germline ends. CDR3 nucleotides: TGCGCCAGCAGTCGGGGTTGCGGAACTGAAGCTTTCTTT. Protein sequence: CASSRGCGTEAFF.

This clone has a single count. The rearrangement uses TRBV19 and TRBJ2-7; 11 bases fit TRBD2. Losses at the gene ends were 2 bases for V and 2 bases for J; bases not matched to a gene: 5. This CDR3 has 16 amino acids. The V gene's germline CDR1 is LNHDA and CDR2 SQIVND (reference sequence). Written as DNA, the CDR3 is TGTGCCAGTAGTATAAACATAGCGGGGGGGACCTACGAGCAGTACTTC. Amino acid sequence: CASSINIAGGTYEQYF.

The chain carries TRBV5-1 and TRBJ2-1, with D possibly TRBD2 on 7 matching bases. This CDR3 spans 16 amino acids. Germline CDR1 reads SGHRS; CDR2 reads YFSETQ. Trimming shortened V by 4 bases and J by 4 bases, and 18 bases separated the two germline ends. The CDR3 nucleotides are TGCGCCAGCAGCCCGGGACTAAGGGGGACGTACAATGAGCAGTTCTTC. It is translated as CASSPGLRGTYNEQFF.

V and J are TRBV6-5 and TRBJ1-2; maybe TRBD1 (6 bases). In germline, CDR1 is MNHEY, CDR2 SVGAGI. This CDR3 spans 13 amino acids. Trimming left V 5 bases short and J 1 base short, with 8 bases between. The CDR3 spells CASSQQGNYGYTF. CDR3 DNA: TGTGCCAGCAGTCAACAGGGTAACTATGGCTACACCTTC.

The rearrangement joins TRBV4-1 to TRBJ1-1, with unresolved D. The CDR3 spans 17 residues. Trimming took off 0 bases at V and 2 bases at J, with 16 bases between the two ends. Germline V CDR1 and CDR2: MGHRA, YSYEKL. CDR3 nucleotide sequence: TGCGCCAGCAGCCAAGATTTAGCGGGATGGGGAAACACTGAAGCTTTCTTT. Its translation is CASSQDLAGWGNTEAFF.